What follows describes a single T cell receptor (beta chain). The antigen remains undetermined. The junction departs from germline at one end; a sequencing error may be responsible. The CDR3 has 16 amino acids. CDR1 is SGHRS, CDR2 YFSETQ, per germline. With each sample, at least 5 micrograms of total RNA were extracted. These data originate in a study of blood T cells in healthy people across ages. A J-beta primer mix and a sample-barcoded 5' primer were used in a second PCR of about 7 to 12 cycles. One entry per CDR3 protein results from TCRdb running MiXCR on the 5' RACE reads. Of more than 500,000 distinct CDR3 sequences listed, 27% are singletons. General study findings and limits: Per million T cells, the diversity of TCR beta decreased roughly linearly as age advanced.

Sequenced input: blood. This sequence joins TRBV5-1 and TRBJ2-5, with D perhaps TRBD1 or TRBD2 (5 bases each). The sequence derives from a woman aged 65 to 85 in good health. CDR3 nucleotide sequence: TGCGCCAGCAGCTTGGACGCGGTTAGAGAGGGGAATGAGCAGCTCTTC. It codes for CASSLDAVREGNEQLF.